These T cell receptor beta chains were read from a single sample in a study of graft-versus-host responses after intestinal transplantation. The antigens of these receptors remain unknown. Method: immunoSEQ multiplex PCR; TCRdb's copy keeps in-frame clones and lacks some. In the table there are tens of thousands of clones, roughly four fifths of which are singletons. Here the sequenced sample was unstimulated CD8+ T cells sorted from spleen or lymph node cells, taken before intestinal transplant. The receptors were gathered from a human donor who received an intestinal transplant. Each CDR3 is given with its conserved first and last residue. A D gene is named only where the DNA matches it firmly. A clone size is listed for some rows: how often the clone was seen (once, few, many), or a class if it is expanded.

d_call	v_call	j_call	clone_size	cdr3_aa	cdr3_nt
-	TRBV6-5	TRBJ2-2	once	CASRIPDRSAGELFF	TGTGCCAGCAGGATTCCCGACAGGTCGGCCGGGGAGCTGTTTTTT
-	TRBV11-2	TRBJ2-5	-	CASTDLYSGEETQYF	TGTGCCAGCACCGATCTATACAGTGGGGAAGAGACCCAGTACTTC
-	TRBV6-5	TRBJ2-5	-	CASSFPGETQYF	TGTGCCAGCAGTTTTCCCGGAGAGACCCAGTACTTC
TRBD2	TRBV10-1	TRBJ2-3	-	CASSETGGLWDTQYF	TGCGCCAGCAGTGAGACGGGGGGGCTATGGGATACGCAGTATTTT
-	TRBV29-1	TRBJ2-7	-	CSGYRVTYEQYF	TGCAGCGGATACAGAGTTACCTACGAGCAGTACTTC
-	TRBV5-1	TRBJ2-1	medium-sized	CASSPTWGARLADNEQFF	TGCGCCAGCAGCCCCACCTGGGGGGCTCGGCTAGCGGACAATGAGCAGTTCTTC
-	TRBV7-9	TRBJ2-3	-	CASSFRRLATDTQYF	TGTGCCAGCAGCTTTCGGAGACTGGCCACAGATACGCAGTATTTT
TRBD2	TRBV7-6	TRBJ2-1	-	CASSLDTSGLYNEQFF	TGTGCCAGCAGCTTAGACACTAGCGGGTTGTACAATGAGCAGTTCTTC
TRBD1	TRBV28	TRBJ1-5	-	CASRPWTGNQPQHF	TGTGCCAGTAGGCCATGGACAGGGAATCAGCCCCAGCATTTT
TRBD2	TRBV5-1	TRBJ2-1	-	CASSLGLAGGIHNEQFF	TGCGCCAGCAGCTTGGGACTAGCGGGGGGGATCCACAATGAGCAGTTCTTC
-	TRBV15	TRBJ2-2	few	CATISPGNPGELFF	TGTGCCACCATCTCTCCGGGTAACCCCGGGGAGCTGTTTTTT
-	TRBV4-1	TRBJ2-7	-	CASSQAKGAYEQYF	TGCGCCAGCAGCCAAGCAAAGGGAGCCTACGAGCAGTACTTC
-	TRBV7-7	TRBJ2-5	-	CASSLSPGDQETQYF	TGTGCTAGCAGCTTATCCCCAGGGGACCAAGAGACCCAGTACTTC
TRBD2	TRBV7-3	TRBJ2-1	-	CASSLTAGNEQFF	TGTGCCAGCAGCTTAACAGCGGGGAATGAGCAGTTCTTC
-	TRBV6-5	TRBJ2-7	once	CASSYSAGPTYEQYF	TGTGCCAGCAGTTACTCAGCAGGCCCCACCTACGAGCAGTACTTC
TRBD1	TRBV19	TRBJ1-2	-	CASSSQGAIYGYTF	TGTGCCAGTAGTAGCCAGGGGGCAATCTATGGCTACACCTTC
TRBD1	TRBV15	TRBJ1-1	-	CATSRTGTVNTEAFF	TGTGCCACCAGCAGAACCGGGACAGTTAACACTGAAGCTTTCTTT
TRBD2	TRBV11-3	TRBJ2-3	once	CASSPETSGRRPDTQYF	TGTGCCAGCAGCCCTGAGACTAGCGGGAGACGGCCAGATACGCAGTATTTT
-	TRBV28	TRBJ2-7	once	CALGIPRGAQYF	TGTGCCCTCGGCATCCCCAGGGGGGCGCAGTACTTC
-	TRBV2	TRBJ2-7	-	CASTRGRSVPYEQYF	TGTGCCAGCACCAGGGGGAGGTCAGTCCCCTACGAGCAGTACTTC
-	TRBV4-2	TRBJ1-1	-	CASSQEMVNTEAFF	TGTGCCAGCAGCCAAGAAATGGTTAACACTGAAGCTTTCTTT
-	TRBV6-9	TRBJ1-2	-	CASSWTNYGYTF	TGTGCCAGCAGTTGGACAAACTATGGCTACACCTTC
TRBD1	TRBV7-9	TRBJ1-4	-	CASSFSRGLEEKLFF	TGTGCCAGCAGCTTCTCCAGGGGGCTGGAGGAAAAACTGTTTTTT
TRBD2	TRBV2	TRBJ2-3	-	CASSDASGGLTDTQYF	TGTGCCAGCAGTGATGCTAGCGGGGGGTTGACAGATACGCAGTATTTT
-	TRBV28	TRBJ1-1	-	CASSLSGPTTEAFF	TGTGCCAGCAGTTTATCTGGACCGACAACTGAAGCTTTCTTT
-	TRBV6-5	TRBJ1-4	-	CASSSHTTNEKLFF	TGTGCCAGCAGTTCGCACACAACTAATGAAAAACTGTTTTTT
-	TRBV7-9	TRBJ2-7	-	CASSLGRGDEQYF	TGTGCCAGCAGCTTAGGCAGGGGGGACGAGCAGTACTTC
-	TRBV5-6	TRBJ1-5	few	CASSLGLGLQPQHF	TGTGCCAGCAGCCTTGGGTTGGGACTCCAGCCCCAGCATTTT
TRBD2	TRBV5-6	TRBJ2-7	few	CASSRRGANEQYF	TGTGCCAGCAGCAGGCGGGGGGCCAACGAGCAGTACTTC
-	TRBV7-7	TRBJ2-1	-	CASSFLPEDEQFF	TGTGCTAGCAGCTTTTTGCCCGAGGATGAGCAGTTCTTC
-	TRBV29-1	TRBJ1-2	-	CSSQDTGPMGYTF	TGCAGCTCACAGGACACCGGGCCCATGGGCTACACCTTC
-	TRBV5-1	TRBJ2-1	once	CASSLVGSYNEQFF	TGCGCCAGCAGCTTGGTCGGGTCCTACAATGAGCAGTTCTTC
-	TRBV4-1	TRBJ1-2	-	CASSPAENYGYTF	TGCGCCAGCAGCCCTGCAGAAAACTATGGCTACACCTTC
-	TRBV6-1	TRBJ2-7	-	CASSTGTDDHEQYF	TGTGCCAGCAGTACCGGGACGGATGACCACGAGCAGTACTTC
-	TRBV6-6	TRBJ2-7	-	CASSYSPGTDSYEQYF	TGTGCCAGCAGTTACTCGCCGGGGACGGACTCCTACGAGCAGTACTTC
TRBD1	TRBV7-9	TRBJ2-5	-	CASSLRTGRRPETQYF	TGTGCCAGCAGCTTACGGACAGGGAGGAGACCAGAGACCCAGTACTTC
-	TRBV6-5	TRBJ2-1	-	CASSYSTRGIYNEQFF	TGTGCCAGCAGTTACTCGACGCGGGGTATATACAATGAGCAGTTCTTC
-	TRBV28	TRBJ2-7	once	CASSLRDAVYEQYF	TGTGCCAGCAGCCTACGAGATGCAGTATACGAGCAGTACTTC
-	TRBV5-1	TRBJ1-5	-	CASSLGTGNQPQHF	TGCGCCAGCAGCTTGGGTACAGGGAATCAGCCCCAGCATTTT
-	TRBV6-6	TRBJ1-5	few	CASSYLGSNQPQHF	TGTGCCAGCAGTTACCTGGGGAGCAATCAGCCCCAGCATTTT
-	TRBV29-1	TRBJ1-2	-	CSVGEGYGYTF	TGCAGCGTTGGGGAGGGCTATGGCTACACCTTC
-	TRBV9	TRBJ1-3	-	CASSAGDSGNTIYF	TGTGCCAGCAGCGCCGGGGACTCTGGAAACACCATATATTTT
-	TRBV2	TRBJ1-5	once	CASSHEAGLWNQPQHF	TGTGCCAGCAGCCACGAGGCAGGGCTTTGGAATCAGCCCCAGCATTTT
TRBD2	TRBV2	TRBJ2-7	-	CASSEYGGPVGTSGREPTYEQYF	TGTGCCAGCAGTGAATACGGGGGACCGGTTGGGACTAGCGGGAGAGAGCCTACCTACGAGCAGTACTTC
-	TRBV6-5	TRBJ1-2	-	CASSYGANYGYTF	TGTGCCAGCAGTTACGGGGCCAACTATGGCTACACCTTC
TRBD2	TRBV9	TRBJ2-5	-	CASSVGETSGSKETQYF	TGTGCCAGCAGCGTAGGGGAGACTAGCGGGTCGAAAGAGACCCAGTACTTC
-	TRBV4-1	TRBJ1-2	-	CASSSRQTWIPHGYTF	TGCGCCAGCAGCTCCAGACAGACGTGGATTCCACATGGCTACACCTTC
-	TRBV5-8	TRBJ2-3	few	CASSFGGRGDTQYF	TGTGCCAGCAGCTTTGGGGGGCGCGGAGATACGCAGTATTTT
-	TRBV4-1	TRBJ2-7	once	CASSSHGEQYF	TGCGCCAGCAGCTCCCACGGCGAGCAGTACTTC
-	TRBV19	TRBJ1-5	-	CSSKTDGDFSNQPQHF	TGTTCCAGTAAAACAGACGGGGACTTCAGCAATCAGCCCCAGCATTTT